The sequence of this T cell receptor (beta chain) was determined in a study of CD8 T cells in ankylosing spondylitis. With V trimmed by 5 bases and J by 4 bases, 2 bases remained unmatched. CDR1 is MNHNY, CDR2 SVGAGI, per germline (reference sequence). The length of the CDR3 is 12 residues. This clonotype was detected ten times or more. Each TCR beta library was made by quantitative 5'-RACE that incorporated molecular barcodes. TCRdb reprocessed the 5' RACE reads with MiXCR, giving one entry per CDR3 protein. The sample contains fewer than 350,000 distinct CDR3 sequences, around a tenth of which appear only once.

J is TRBJ2-7 and V is TRBV6-6; TRBD1 aligns across 7 bases. The origin of this receptor is a female donor with ankylosing spondylitis or in good health (not recorded which). Sequencing input: blood, either unsorted or a sorted T cell fraction (not recorded which). This CDR3 is CASSPGQYEQYF. CDR3 sequence (DNA): TGTGCCAGCAGTCCGGGACAGTACGAGCAGTACTTC.